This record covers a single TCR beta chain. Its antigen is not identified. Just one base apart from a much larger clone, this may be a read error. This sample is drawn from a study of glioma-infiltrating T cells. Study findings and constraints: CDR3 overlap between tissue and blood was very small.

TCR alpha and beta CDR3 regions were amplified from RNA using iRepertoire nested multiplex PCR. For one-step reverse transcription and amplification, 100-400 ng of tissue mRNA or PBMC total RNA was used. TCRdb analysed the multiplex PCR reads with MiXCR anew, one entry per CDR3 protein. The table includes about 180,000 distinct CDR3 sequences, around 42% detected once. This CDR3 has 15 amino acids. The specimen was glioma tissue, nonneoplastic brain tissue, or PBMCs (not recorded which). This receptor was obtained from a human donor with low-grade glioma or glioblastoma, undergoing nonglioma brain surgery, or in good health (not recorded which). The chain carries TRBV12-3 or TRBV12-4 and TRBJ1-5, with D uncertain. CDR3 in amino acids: CASSLDGYSNHPQHF. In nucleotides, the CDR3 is TGTGCCAGCAGTTTAGACGGCTATAGCAATCATCCCCAGCATTTT.